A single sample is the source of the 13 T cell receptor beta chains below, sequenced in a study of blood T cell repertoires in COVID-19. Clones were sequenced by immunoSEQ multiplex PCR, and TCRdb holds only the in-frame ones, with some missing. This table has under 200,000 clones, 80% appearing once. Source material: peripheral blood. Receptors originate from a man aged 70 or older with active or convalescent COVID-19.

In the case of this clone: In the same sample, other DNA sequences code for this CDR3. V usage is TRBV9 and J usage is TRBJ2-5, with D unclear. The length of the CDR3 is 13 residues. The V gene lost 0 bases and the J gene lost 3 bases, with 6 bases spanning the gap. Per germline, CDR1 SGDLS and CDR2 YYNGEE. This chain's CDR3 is CASSVGSEETQYF. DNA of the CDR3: TGTGCCAGCAGCGTAGGGTCAGAAGAGACCCAGTACTTC.

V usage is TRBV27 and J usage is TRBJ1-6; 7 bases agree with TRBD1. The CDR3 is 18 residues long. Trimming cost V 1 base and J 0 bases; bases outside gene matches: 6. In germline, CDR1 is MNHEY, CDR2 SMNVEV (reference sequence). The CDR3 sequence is CASSLFGTDNSYNSPLHF. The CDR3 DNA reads TGTGCCAGCAGTTTATTTGGGACAGATAACTCCTATAATTCACCCCTCCACTTT.

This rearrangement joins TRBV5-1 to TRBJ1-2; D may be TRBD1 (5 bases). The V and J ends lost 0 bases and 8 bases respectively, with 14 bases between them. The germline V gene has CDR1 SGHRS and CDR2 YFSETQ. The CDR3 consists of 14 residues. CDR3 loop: CASSLDPTGHGYTF. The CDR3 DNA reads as TGCGCCAGCAGCTTGGACCCAACAGGACACGGCTACACCTTC.

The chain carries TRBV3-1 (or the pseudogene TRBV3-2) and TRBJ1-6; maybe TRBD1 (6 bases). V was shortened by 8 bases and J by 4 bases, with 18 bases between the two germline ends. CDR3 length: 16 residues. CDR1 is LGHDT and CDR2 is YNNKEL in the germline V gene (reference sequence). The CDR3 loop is CASQQGWNEYNSPLHF. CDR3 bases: TGTGCCAGCCAACAGGGCTGGAATGAGTATAATTCACCCCTCCACTTT.

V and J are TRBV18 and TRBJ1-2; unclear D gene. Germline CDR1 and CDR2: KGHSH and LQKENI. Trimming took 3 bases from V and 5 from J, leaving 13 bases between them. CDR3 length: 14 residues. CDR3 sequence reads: CASSPDTTGYGYTF. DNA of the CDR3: TGTGCCAGCTCACCCGACACTACGGGGTATGGCTACACCTTC. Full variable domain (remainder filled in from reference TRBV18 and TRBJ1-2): NAGVMQNPRHLVRRRGQEARLRCSPMKGHSHVYWYRQLPEEGLKFMVYLQKENIIDESGMPKERFSAEFPKEGPSILRIQQVVRGDSAAYFCASSPDTTGYGYTFGSGTRLTVV.

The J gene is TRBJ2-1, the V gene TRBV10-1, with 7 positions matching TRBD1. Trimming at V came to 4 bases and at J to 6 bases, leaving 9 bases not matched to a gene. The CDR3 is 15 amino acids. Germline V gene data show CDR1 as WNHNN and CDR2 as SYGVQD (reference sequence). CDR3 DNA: TGCGCCAGCAGTGGGGTCCAGGGGGAGCGCAATGAGCAGTTCTTC. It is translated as CASSGVQGERNEQFF.

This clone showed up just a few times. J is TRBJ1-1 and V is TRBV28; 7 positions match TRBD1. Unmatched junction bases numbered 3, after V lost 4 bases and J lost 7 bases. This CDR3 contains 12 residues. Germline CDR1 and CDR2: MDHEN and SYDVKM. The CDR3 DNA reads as TGTGCCAGCAGTTCGAACAGGGGTGAAGCTTTCTTT. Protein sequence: CASSSNRGEAFF. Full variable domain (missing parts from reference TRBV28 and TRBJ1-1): DVKVTQSSRYLVKRTGEKVFLECVQDMDHENMFWYRQDPGLGLRLIYFSYDVKMKEKGDIPEGYSVSREKKERFSLILESASTNQTSMYLCASSSNRGEAFFGQGTRLTVV.

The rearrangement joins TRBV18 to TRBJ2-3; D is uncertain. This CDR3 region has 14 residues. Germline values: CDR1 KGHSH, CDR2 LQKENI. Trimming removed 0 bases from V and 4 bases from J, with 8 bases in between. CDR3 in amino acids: CASSPPGQADTQYF. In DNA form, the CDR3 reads TGTGCCAGCTCACCACCGGGCCAAGCAGATACGCAGTATTTT.

The CDR3 loop is CASSSAGVETQYF. In DNA form, the CDR3 reads TGTGCCAGCAGCTCGGCGGGAGTCGAGACCCAGTACTTC. V usage is TRBV5-6 and J usage is TRBJ2-5, with 7 bases matching TRBD2. V shed 3 bases and J 5 bases; nucleotides not matched to a gene: 4. This CDR3 contains 13 residues. Germline V lookup: CDR1 SGHDT, CDR2 YYEEEE. The variable domain in full, completed from reference TRBV5-6 and TRBJ2-5, reads DAGVTQSPTHLIKTRGQQVTLRCSPKSGHDTVSWYQQALGQGPQFIFQYYEEEERQRGNFPDRFSGHQFPNYSSELNVNALLLGDSALYLCASSSAGVETQYFGPGTRLLVL.

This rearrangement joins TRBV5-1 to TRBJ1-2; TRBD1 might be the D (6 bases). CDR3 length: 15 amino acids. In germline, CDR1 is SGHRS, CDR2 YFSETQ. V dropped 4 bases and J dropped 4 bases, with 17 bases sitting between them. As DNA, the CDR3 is TGCGCCAGCAGCCCCGGGACACCGCACACCTATGGCTACACCTTC. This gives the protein CASSPGTPHTYGYTF.

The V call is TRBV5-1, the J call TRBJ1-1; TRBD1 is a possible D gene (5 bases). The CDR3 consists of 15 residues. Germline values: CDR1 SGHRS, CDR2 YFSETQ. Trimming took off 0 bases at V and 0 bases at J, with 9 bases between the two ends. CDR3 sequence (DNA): TGCGCCAGCAGCTTGGGTGGGACTCTGAACACTGAAGCTTTCTTT. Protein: CASSLGGTLNTEAFF.

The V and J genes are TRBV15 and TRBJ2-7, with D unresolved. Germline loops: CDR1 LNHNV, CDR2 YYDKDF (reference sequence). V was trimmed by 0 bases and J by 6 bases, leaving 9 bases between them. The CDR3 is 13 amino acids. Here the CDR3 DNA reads TGTGCCACCAGCAGAGACCAGCGCTCCGAGCAGTACTTC. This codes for CATSRDQRSEQYF.

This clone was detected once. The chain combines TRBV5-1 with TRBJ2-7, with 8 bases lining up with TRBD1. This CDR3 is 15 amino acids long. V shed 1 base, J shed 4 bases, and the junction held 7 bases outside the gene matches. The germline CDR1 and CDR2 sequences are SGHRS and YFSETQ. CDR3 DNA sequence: TGCGCCAGCAGCTTGCTTCAGGGGGCGAGTTACGAGCAGTACTTC. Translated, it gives CASSLLQGASYEQYF.